A selection of T cell receptor beta chains follows, all from one sample in a study of blood T cells in healthy people across ages. TCRdb passed the 5' RACE reads through MiXCR, listing each CDR3 protein once. The table lists some 750,000 distinct CDR3 sequences, 22% of them singletons, with around a fifth in the top ten. Sequenced input: blood. These receptor sequences come from a man between 70 and 80 years old in good health. The CDR3 runs from the conserved cysteine through the conserved F or W. D genes are given only for firm matches. Clone size is given for some rows only: seen once, a few or many times, or a class if the clone is expanded.

clone size,J gene,V gene,D gene,CDR3 DNA,CDR3 protein
.,TRBJ2-5,TRBV7-2,.,TGTGCCAGCAGCTTAGGTAGCCAGCCCTCGCCGGCCCAGTACTTC,CASSLGSQPSPAQYF
.,TRBJ2-1,TRBV5-1,TRBD2,TGCGCCAGCGGGGTGACTAGCGGAAGAGGGGCGGATGAGCAGTTCTTC,CASGVTSGRGADEQFF
.,TRBJ2-1,TRBV29-1,.,TGCAGCGACCGCCTAGCCGGCTTATACAATGAGCAGTTCTTC,CSDRLAGLYNEQFF
.,TRBJ2-6,TRBV20-1,.,TGCAGTGCTAGAGAGGGCAGGGCCGGGGCCAACGTCCTGACTTTC,CSAREGRAGANVLTF
few,TRBJ1-2,TRBV28,.,TGTGCCAGCAGTCTCATCCAGGTGGCTGGCTACACCTTC,CASSLIQVAGYTF
few,TRBJ2-2,TRBV7-2,TRBD2,TGTGCCAGCAGCCCCCGGGGGGGGTCCGGGGAGCTGTTTTTT,CASSPRGGSGELFF
few,TRBJ2-7,TRBV12-3/TRBV12-4,.,TGTGCCAGCAGTTTGAATTTTGGCTACGAGCAGTACTTC,CASSLNFGYEQYF
many,TRBJ2-4,TRBV20-1,TRBD1,TGCAGTGCGTCGGTGGGGGACAGGGGAAACATTCAGTACTTC,CSASVGDRGNIQYF
.,TRBJ2-1,TRBV7-6,.,TGTGCCAGCAGCTTAGGATCCGCCAGTCTTACCTACAATGAGCAGTTCTTC,CASSLGSASLTYNEQFF
few,TRBJ2-5,TRBV7-2,.,TGTGCCAGCAGCTTTGGAAACAGGGGGGGAGAGACCCAGTACTTC,CASSFGNRGGETQYF
few,TRBJ2-5,TRBV15,.,TGTGCCACCAGCAGAGATCGACTAGAGGTGGAGACCCAGTACTTC,CATSRDRLEVETQYF
.,TRBJ2-2,TRBV12-3/TRBV12-4,.,TGTGCCAGCAGTACCCTGGCGGGCACCGGGGAGCTGTTTTTT,CASSTLAGTGELFF
.,TRBJ1-2,TRBV2,TRBD1,TGTGCCAGCAGCCCCTGGGCACAGGGGGCATCTGGTGGCTACACCTTC,CASSPWAQGASGGYTF
.,TRBJ1-2,TRBV13,.,TGTGCCAGCAGCTGGGGGGGGGCGAACTATGGCTACACCTTC,CASSWGGANYGYTF
few,TRBJ2-1,TRBV10-3,.,TGTGCCATCAGTGAGACTACAGGTGTAGGGCAGTTCTTC,CAISETTGVGQFF